These T cell receptor beta chains were read from a single sample in a study of blood T cell repertoires in COVID-19. Assay: immunoSEQ multiplex PCR; the TCRdb copy retains only in-frame clones and omits some. The sample shows more than 50,000 clones, roughly nine tenths of them seen only once. The sample comprised peripheral blood. The receptors shown here come from a human donor in a cohort sampled during active COVID-19. Each CDR3 is given with its conserved first and last residue. The D gene is left open where the match is weak. Clone sizes are given selectively: once, few, many, or a class where the clone is expanded.

abundance: NA; v_gene: TRBV27; d_gene: NA; j_gene: TRBJ2-7; CDR3aa: CASSRGDSGEQYF; CDR3nt: TGTGCCAGCAGTCGAGGGGACTCAGGGGAGCAGTACTTC
abundance: NA; v_gene: TRBV6-6; d_gene: NA; j_gene: TRBJ1-1; CDR3aa: CASSTLSEAFF; CDR3nt: TGTGCCAGCAGTACCCTCAGTGAAGCTTTCTTT
abundance: NA; v_gene: TRBV19; d_gene: NA; j_gene: TRBJ1-2; CDR3aa: CASRTVKRSGFGYTF; CDR3nt: TGTGCCAGTCGGACAGTCAAACGTTCGGGATTCGGCTACACCTTC
abundance: NA; v_gene: TRBV5-4; d_gene: NA; j_gene: TRBJ2-5; CDR3aa: CASSPRDSKTQYF; CDR3nt: TGTGCCAGCAGCCCGAGGGACTCTAAGACCCAGTACTTC
abundance: NA; v_gene: TRBV9; d_gene: TRBD1; j_gene: TRBJ1-1; CDR3aa: CASSGDRGSEAFF; CDR3nt: TGTGCCAGCAGCGGCGACAGGGGCTCTGAAGCTTTCTTT
abundance: NA; v_gene: TRBV5-4; d_gene: TRBD1; j_gene: TRBJ2-1; CDR3aa: CASNRQGVSEQFF; CDR3nt: TGTGCCAGCAACCGACAGGGAGTTAGTGAGCAGTTCTTC
abundance: NA; v_gene: TRBV7-2; d_gene: TRBD2; j_gene: TRBJ2-3; CDR3aa: CASGGAGGTTDTQYF; CDR3nt: TGTGCCAGCGGAGGGGCGGGGGGCACCACAGATACGCAGTATTTT
abundance: NA; v_gene: TRBV4-3; d_gene: TRBD1; j_gene: TRBJ2-3; CDR3aa: CASSPGGASTDTQYF; CDR3nt: TGCGCCAGCAGCCCAGGGGGCGCCTCCACAGATACGCAGTATTTT
abundance: NA; v_gene: TRBV24-1; d_gene: NA; j_gene: TRBJ2-3; CDR3aa: CATSDFGLGSPDTQYF; CDR3nt: TGTGCCACCAGTGATTTTGGCCTCGGGAGCCCAGATACGCAGTATTTT
abundance: NA; v_gene: TRBV5-4; d_gene: TRBD2; j_gene: TRBJ2-3; CDR3aa: CASGLAGVDTQYF; CDR3nt: TGTGCCAGCGGACTAGCGGGAGTAGATACGCAGTATTTT
abundance: once; v_gene: TRBV10-2; d_gene: NA; j_gene: TRBJ1-5; CDR3aa: CASSGPLTDSNQPQHF; CDR3nt: TGCGCCAGCAGTGGGCCACTGACAGATAGCAATCAGCCCCAGCATTTT
abundance: NA; v_gene: TRBV2; d_gene: NA; j_gene: TRBJ1-1; CDR3aa: CASSEDPGFVSEAFF; CDR3nt: TGTGCCAGCAGTGAAGATCCAGGCTTCGTGTCTGAAGCTTTCTTT